This section outlines one T cell receptor beta chain sequence together with its context. Its binding antigen is unknown. Base-call qualities are not available, and no considerably larger clone is one nucleotide away. The sample is drawn from a study of blood T cell repertoires in COVID-19 (dated by TCRdb to 2018 to 2021). For the wider study: Samples from collaborators originated in the United States, Italy and Spain and spanned both the acute and convalescent phases of COVID-19. The sample metadata nearly always contained a de-identified subject ID, COVID-19 status, age in years and sex. The prospective study material was composed of cDNA or gDNA derived from T cells, B-cell-depleted T cells, or PBMCs. The dataset comprised deeply sampled blood TCRbeta repertoires from subjects exposed to, actively infected with, or recovered from COVID-19. The samples were drawn from the first 160 participants of the ongoing ImmuneRACE study and from about 1,200 subjects provided by 6 global collaborators. Where available, HLA class I and class II types were taken from metadata supplied by the sample provider and were not determined by assay-based typing. The repertoires were made available in a free public database intended to serve as a resource for research on the immune response to SARS-CoV-2. Paper-wide results and their limitations: Clinical and demographic metadata were provided uncurated, with the amount varying by source and participant.

TCRbeta CDR3 regions were amplified from genomic DNA by means of the immunoSEQ Assay, a bias-controlled multiplex PCR. On the authors' methods: The number of nucleated cells in each sample was estimated by amplification of reference gene primers within the assay. Sequence reads were collapsed and filtered to measure the absolute abundance of every unique TCRbeta CDR3 rearrangement. For each sample, productive Simpson clonality was calculated as the square root of Simpson's diversity index over productive rearrangements. As stored in TCRdb, this immuneACCESS dataset retains in-frame rearrangements with V and J assigned. A fraction of the clones does not appear; measured against another copy, unresolved V genes explain less than half of the discrepancy, and the remainder lacks a known reason. The DNA was the basis for D and trimming; V, J and clone size are from that table. Present in this sample are under 150,000 clones, less than 90% of which were seen just once. The top ten hold 11% of the sample.

Each collaborating institution followed its own protocols to collect whole blood in K2EDTA tubes. Collaborator samples were shipped for TCRbeta analysis as frozen whole blood, isolated PBMCs, or DNA extracted from either sample type. The CDR3 runs 15 amino acids, cysteine and phenylalanine included. Only the CDR3 portion is preserved as DNA: 45 bases, with reading frame beginning at the first base. Per the germline V gene, MNHEY is the CDR1 and SVGAGI is the CDR2. Trimming removed 5 bases from V and 0 bases from J; the gene matches leave 5 bases unexplained. The TCR sequence derives from a man older than 75 with acute or convalescent COVID-19. Sequences were obtained from peripheral blood. The chain joins TRBV6-5 to TRBJ2-7; TRBD2 aligns with 9 central bases. The encoded CDR3 is CASSSTSGLSYEQYF. In nucleotides, the sequence is TGTGCCAGCAGTAGTACTAGCGGGCTCTCCTACGAGCAGTACTTC.